This T cell receptor (beta chain) appears in the sequencing data of a study of T-cell reconstitution after alpha-beta-depleted transplantation in children. Study-wide points: T-cell numbers and diversity, one year after transplant, stemmed largely from T cells that were newly produced. Recipient T cells and thymic progenitors that survived gave rise to the high TCRbeta diversity observed at day 60 in some patients. Approximately two months post-transplant, alpha-beta T cells reportedly originated from several hundred expanded graft clones.

For this clonotype: What it binds is unknown.

V shed 1 base and J 3 bases; nucleotides not matched to a gene: 9. Germline V CDR1 and CDR2: MDHEN, SYDVKM. This CDR3 is built from 16 residues. Unique molecular identifiers were incorporated during preparation of the TCRbeta library. A single record per CDR3 protein comes from TCRdb applying MiXCR to the PCR reads. The sample has about 300,000 distinct CDR3 sequences; roughly 7.8% are singletons. The sample in question was peripheral blood, obtained 360 days after TCRalphabeta/CD19-depleted stem cell transplant. The chain joins TRBV28 to TRBJ2-7; 7 bases agree with TRBD1. The source is a female patient aged 2-15 years who had a stem cell transplant for Fanconi anemia, so the T cells may come from the graft donor. The CDR3 nucleotides read TGTGCCAGCAGTTTATACGACAGGGCGGGTTTCTACGAGCAGTACTTC. Translation: CASSLYDRAGFYEQYF.